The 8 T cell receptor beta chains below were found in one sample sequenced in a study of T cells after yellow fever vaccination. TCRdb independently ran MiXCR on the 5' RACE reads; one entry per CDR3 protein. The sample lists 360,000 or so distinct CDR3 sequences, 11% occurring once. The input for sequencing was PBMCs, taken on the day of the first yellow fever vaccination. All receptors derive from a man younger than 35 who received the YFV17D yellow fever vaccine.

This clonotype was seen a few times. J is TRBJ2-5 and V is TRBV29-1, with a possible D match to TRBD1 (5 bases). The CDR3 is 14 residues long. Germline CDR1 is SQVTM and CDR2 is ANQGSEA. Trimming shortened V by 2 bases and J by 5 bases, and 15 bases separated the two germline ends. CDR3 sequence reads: CSVEIQGGWETQYF. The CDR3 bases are TGCAGCGTTGAAATCCAGGGCGGCTGGGAGACCCAGTACTTC.

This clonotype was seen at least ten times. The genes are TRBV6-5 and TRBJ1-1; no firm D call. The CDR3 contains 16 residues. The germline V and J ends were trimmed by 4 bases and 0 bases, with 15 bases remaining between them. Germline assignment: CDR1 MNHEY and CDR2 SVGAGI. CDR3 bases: TGTGCCAGCAGTTCCCGAGCGACACCGATGAACACTGAAGCTTTCTTT. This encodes CASSSRATPMNTEAFF.

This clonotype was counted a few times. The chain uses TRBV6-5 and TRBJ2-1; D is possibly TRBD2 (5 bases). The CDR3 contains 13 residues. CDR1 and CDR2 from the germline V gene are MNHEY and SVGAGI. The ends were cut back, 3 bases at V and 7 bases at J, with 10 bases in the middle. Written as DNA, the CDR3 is TGTGCCAGCAGTTATGGTTCGGGAAATGAGCAGTTCTTC. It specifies CASSYGSGNEQFF.

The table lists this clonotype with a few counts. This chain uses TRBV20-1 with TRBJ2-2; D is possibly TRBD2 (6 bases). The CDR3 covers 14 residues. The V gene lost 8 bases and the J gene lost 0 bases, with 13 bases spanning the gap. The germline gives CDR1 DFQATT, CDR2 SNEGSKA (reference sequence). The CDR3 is CSPGLITNTGELFF. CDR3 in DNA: TGCAGTCCGGGACTCATAACGAACACCGGGGAGCTGTTTTTT.

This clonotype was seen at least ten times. CDR3 nucleotide sequence: TGTGCCAGCAGCTCCCAGTTCTACTCTGGAAACACCATATATTTT. It translates to CASSSQFYSGNTIYF. The chain combines TRBV5-6 with TRBJ1-3; D gene uncertain. Germline CDR1 is SGHDT and CDR2 is YYEEEE. CDR3 length: 15 residues. Trimming left V 3 bases short and J 0 bases short, with 10 bases between.

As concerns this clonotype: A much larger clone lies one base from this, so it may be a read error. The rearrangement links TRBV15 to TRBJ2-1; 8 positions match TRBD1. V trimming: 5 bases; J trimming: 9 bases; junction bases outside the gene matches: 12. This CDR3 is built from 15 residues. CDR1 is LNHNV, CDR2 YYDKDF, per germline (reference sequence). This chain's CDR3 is CATSAQDRVSSEQFF. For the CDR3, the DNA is TGTGCCACCAGCGCCCAGGACAGGGTCTCCAGTGAGCAGTTCTTC.

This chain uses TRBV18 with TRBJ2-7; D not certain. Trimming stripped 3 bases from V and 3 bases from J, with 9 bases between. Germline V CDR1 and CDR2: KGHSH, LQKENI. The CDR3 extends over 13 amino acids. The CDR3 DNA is TGTGCCAGCTCACCGCAGGCGAACTACGAGCAGTACGTC. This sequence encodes CASSPQANYEQYV.

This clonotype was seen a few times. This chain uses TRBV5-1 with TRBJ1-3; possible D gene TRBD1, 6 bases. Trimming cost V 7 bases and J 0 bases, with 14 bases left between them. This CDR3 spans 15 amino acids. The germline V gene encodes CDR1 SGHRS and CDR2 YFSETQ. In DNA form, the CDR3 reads TGCGCCAGCCAGGGGCAGGTCGGCTCTGGAAACACCATATATTTT. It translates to CASQGQVGSGNTIYF.